This TCR beta chain was retrieved from a study of T cell changes during pregnancy in multiple sclerosis. Profiled with immunoSEQ multiplex PCR; TCRdb holds only in-frame clones, not every one. Of approximately 69,000 clones listed, around nine tenths are singletons. The germline V gene encodes CDR1 SGHNT and CDR2 YENEEA. CDR3 size: 14 residues. V was pared by 0 bases and J by 10 bases, with 6 bases of the junction left unmatched. The specimen was CD4+ T cells from peripheral blood mononuclear cells, collected in the third trimester of pregnancy. The clonotype comes from a female donor in good health, enrolled as a control in a pregnancy study. The genes are TRBV11-3 and TRBJ2-1, with TRBD2 identical over 7 bases. This chain's CDR3 is CASSLDGLDGEQFF. For the CDR3, the DNA is TGTGCCAGCAGCTTAGATGGACTAGATGGGGAGCAGTTCTTC.